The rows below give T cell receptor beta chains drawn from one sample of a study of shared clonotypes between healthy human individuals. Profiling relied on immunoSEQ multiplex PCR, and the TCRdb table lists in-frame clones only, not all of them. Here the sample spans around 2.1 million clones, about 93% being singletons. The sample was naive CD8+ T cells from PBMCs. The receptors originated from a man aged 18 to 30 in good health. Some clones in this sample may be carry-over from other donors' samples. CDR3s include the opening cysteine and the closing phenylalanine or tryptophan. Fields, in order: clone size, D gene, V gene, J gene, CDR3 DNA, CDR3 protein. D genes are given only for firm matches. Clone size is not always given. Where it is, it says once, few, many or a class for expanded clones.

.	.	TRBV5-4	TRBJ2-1	TGTGCCAGCAGAAAAAGCGGGACATCCTACAATGAGCAGTTCTTC	CASRKSGTSYNEQFF
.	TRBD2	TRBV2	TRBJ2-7	TGTGCCAGCAGTGTGGGCCGGCGGGAGGGCCTCAGCGAGCAGTACTTC	CASSVGRREGLSEQYF
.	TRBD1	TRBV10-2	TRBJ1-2	TGCGCCAGCAGGCCGCCGGGACAGGGGGCTCCGTATGGCTACACCTTC	CASRPPGQGAPYGYTF
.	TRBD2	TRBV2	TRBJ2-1	TGTGCCAGCAGTGAAGGGCTAGCGGTCCTGAGTGGTGAGCAGTTCTTC	CASSEGLAVLSGEQFF
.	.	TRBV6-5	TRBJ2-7	TGTGCCAGCAGTTACTCGACGGGTAACGAGCAGTACTTC	CASSYSTGNEQYF
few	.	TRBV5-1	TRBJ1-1	TGCGCCAGCAGCAAGGGTTCTGAAGCTTTCTTT	CASSKGSEAFF
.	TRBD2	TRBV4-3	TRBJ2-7	TGCGCCAGCAGCCAAAACTGGGGTAGCGGGATGTACGAGCAGTACTTC	CASSQNWGSGMYEQYF
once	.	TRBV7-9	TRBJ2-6	TGTGCCAGCAGCCCCGACAACAGCTCTGGGGCCAACGTCCTGACTTTC	CASSPDNSSGANVLTF
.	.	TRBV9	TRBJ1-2	TGTGCCAGCAGGGGAGGGGCGAACTATGGCTACACCTTC	CASRGGANYGYTF
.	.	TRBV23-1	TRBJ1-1	TGCGCCAGCCACCCTCGGGGGATAGAAGCTTTCTTT	CASHPRGIEAFF
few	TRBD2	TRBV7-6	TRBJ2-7	TGTGCCAGCAGCTTAAGCGGGACCCCTTTTGACGAGCAGTACTTC	CASSLSGTPFDEQYF
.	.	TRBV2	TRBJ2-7	TGTGCCAGCAGTGAAACGTTAAACAGAAGTCGCTCCTACGAGCAGTACTTC	CASSETLNRSRSYEQYF
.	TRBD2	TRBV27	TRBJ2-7	TGTGCCAGCAGTTTAATGGCGGGAGCCTACGAGCAGTACTTC	CASSLMAGAYEQYF
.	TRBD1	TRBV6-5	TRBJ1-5	TGTGCCAGCAGCCTCGACAGGGGGCAGCCCCAGCATTTT	CASSLDRGQPQHF
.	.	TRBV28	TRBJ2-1	TGTGCCAGCAGTTTTTCGGGACTCCTTTGGGAGCAGTTCTTC	CASSFSGLLWEQFF
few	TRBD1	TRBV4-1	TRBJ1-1	TGCGCCAGCAGCCAGGAGGGCCCAGGGGGCCGGTTTAACACTGAAGCTTTCTTT	CASSQEGPGGRFNTEAFF
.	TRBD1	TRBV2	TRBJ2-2	TGTGCCAGCAGCCAACGACTACAGGGGGCGCTTACCGGGGAGCTGTTTTTT	CASSQRLQGALTGELFF
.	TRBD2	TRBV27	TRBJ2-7	TGTGCCAGCAGTTCCAATAGCGGGAGGGCCCGAATCGAGCAGTACTTC	CASSSNSGRARIEQYF
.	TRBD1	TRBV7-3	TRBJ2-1	TGTGCCAGCAGCTTAAGACAGGGGAAATACAATGAGCAGTTCTTC	CASSLRQGKYNEQFF
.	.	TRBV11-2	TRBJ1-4	TGTGCCAGCAGCCCACGCAGGGGAGGAAATGAAAAACTGTTTTTT	CASSPRRGGNEKLFF